Shown below are 12 T cell receptor beta chains from a single sample sequenced in a study of T cells in Graves' hyperthyroidism and ophthalmopathy. TCR beta CDR3 sequences were amplified from RNA transcripts. In the first-round RT-PCR of the TCR CDR3, the HTBI primer set was used. MiXCR, applied by TCRdb to the multiplex PCR reads, yields one record per CDR3 protein. The repertoire holds about 610,000 distinct CDR3 sequences, with approximately 16% as singletons. Sequencing was done on a sample of blood. The receptors shown here come from a woman in her thirties or forties with Graves' ophthalmopathy.

This clonotype has more than one count but fewer than ten. The chain is built from TRBV30 and TRBJ2-5, with 12 bases aligning to TRBD2. From germline, CDR1 is GTSNPN and CDR2 SVGIG (reference sequence). The V gene end was trimmed by 3 bases and the J gene end by 13 bases; junction bases not matched to a gene: 9. This CDR3 comprises 13 residues. The CDR3: CAWRTSGSLVGYF. In DNA form, the CDR3 reads TGTGCCTGGAGGACTAGCGGGAGTTTGGTGGGGTACTTC.

Many counts were recorded for this clonotype. The chain joins TRBV27 to TRBJ2-3, with 9 bases matching TRBD2. V dropped 4 bases and J dropped 4; count of bases not matched to a gene: 9. This CDR3 is 16 amino acids long. Germline V CDR1 and CDR2: MNHEY, SMNVEV (reference sequence). CDR3 protein: CASSWRGGREADTQYF. In DNA, the CDR3 is TGTGCCAGCAGTTGGCGTGGCGGGAGGGAAGCAGATACGCAGTATTTT.

The sample holds a few counts of this clonotype. The chain recombines TRBV6-1 with TRBJ2-2, with 8 positions matching TRBD2. The CDR3 totals 16 residues. The ends lost 5 bases at V and 4 bases at J; junction bases unmatched: 9. CDR1 and CDR2 (germline): MNHNS, SASEGT. This chain's CDR3 is CASSSWRGASTGELFF. The CDR3 DNA sequence: TGTGCCAGCAGTTCGTGGCGGGGGGCCTCCACCGGGGAGCTGTTTTTT.

There are many counts of this clonotype. The chain carries TRBV11-2 and TRBJ2-1, with 7 bases fitting TRBD2. The V and J ends lost 5 bases and 6 bases, in that order; junction bases with no gene match: 7. The germline V gene encodes CDR1 SGHAT and CDR2 FQNNGV. The length of the CDR3 is 14 residues. In nucleotides, the CDR3 is TGTGCCAGCAGCAGCAGAGGGGAGGGCAATGAGCAGTTCTTC. It codes for CASSSRGEGNEQFF.

This clonotype was seen more than once but under ten times. The V gene is TRBV7-3, the J gene TRBJ2-2; no clear D. Germline loops: CDR1 SGHTA, CDR2 FQGTGA. CDR3 size: 12 residues. V was trimmed by 1 base and J by 7 bases, leaving 4 bases between them. The CDR3: CASSLIGGELFF. DNA of the CDR3: TGTGCCAGCAGCTTAATAGGCGGGGAGCTGTTTTTT.

This clonotype was detected a few times. This sequence joins TRBV6-2 or TRBV6-3 and TRBJ1-3; D remains ambiguous. The V end lost 5 bases, the J end lost 2 bases, and 7 bases lay between the germline ends. This CDR3 is 13 amino acids long. Per the germline V gene, CDR1 is MNHEY and CDR2 is SVGEGT. CDR3 loop: CASSAQAGNTIYF. CDR3 sequence (DNA): TGTGCCAGCAGTGCCCAGGCTGGAAACACCATATATTTT.

The table lists this clonotype with a few counts. The chain recombines TRBV10-3 with TRBJ2-1; 11 positions match TRBD2. In germline, CDR1 is ENHRY, CDR2 SYGVKD. The CDR3 totals 18 residues. With 3 bases clipped from V and 9 bases from J, the junction kept 16 bases outside the gene matches. CDR3 sequence: CAISDSGTSGPPMGEQFF. For the CDR3, the DNA is TGTGCCATCAGTGACTCCGGGACTAGCGGCCCCCCTATGGGTGAGCAGTTCTTC.

This clonotype has just a few counts. The chain links TRBV3-1 to TRBJ2-3, with 9 bases identical to TRBD2. Germline trimming cut 8 bases from V and 4 bases from J; bases unmatched to any gene: 13. Germline lookup yields CDR1 LGHDT and CDR2 YNNKEL (reference sequence). CDR3 length equals 16 residues. The CDR3 DNA is TGTGCCAGCTCTAACACCGAAGGGACTAGCCCAGATACGCAGTATTTT. This codes for CASSNTEGTSPDTQYF.

This clonotype was seen a single time. This could be a read error, since a much larger clone is one nucleotide away. The rearrangement uses TRBV3-1 and TRBJ2-5, with unresolved D. The germline gives CDR1 LGHDT, CDR2 YNNKEL (reference sequence). Trimming removed 7 bases at V and 2 bases at J, with 14 bases between. The CDR3 runs 14 residues. CDR3 sequence reads: CASNPSWKQETQYF. CDR3 sequence (DNA): TGTGCCAGCAACCCCAGCTGGAAGCAAGAGACCCAGTACTTC.

This clonotype was picked up many times. The chain is built from TRBV2 and TRBJ2-1; 7 nucleotides match TRBD1. V trimming: 2 bases; J trimming: 4 bases; junction bases outside the gene matches: 5. This CDR3 region has 15 residues. Germline V gene data show CDR1 as SNHLY and CDR2 as FYNNEI. CDR3 protein: CASSELRGPYNEQFF. Written as DNA, the CDR3 is TGTGCCAGCAGTGAACTAAGGGGGCCTTACAATGAGCAGTTCTTC.

This chain links TRBV12-3 or TRBV12-4 with TRBJ1-4; no clear D. The CDR3 contains 12 residues. The germline V and J ends were trimmed by 3 bases and 7 bases, with 6 bases remaining between them. CDR3 in DNA: TGTGCCAGCAGTTTTCTTAGTGAAAAACTGTTTTTT. It is translated as CASSFLSEKLFF.

This clonotype was observed at least ten times. The chain carries TRBV9 and TRBJ2-7; 9 nucleotides match TRBD2. From germline, CDR1 is SGDLS and CDR2 YYNGEE. This CDR3 has 15 amino acids. The junction had 10 bases not matched to a gene; V was cut back by 3 bases and J by 6 bases. CDR3 amino acids: CASSGLGGRASEQYF. In DNA, the CDR3 is TGTGCCAGCAGCGGCCTTGGCGGGAGGGCGTCCGAGCAGTACTTC.